This TCR beta chain was captured in a study of T cell responses to AZD1222 COVID-19 vaccine. General observations from the study: It should be noted that donors were predominantly white British and more often female, and clonal diversity was possibly underestimated. Just a handful of AZD1222 recipients tested seropositive at baseline. With two AZD1222 doses given, Spike-specific TCR breadth and depth both rose.

On this clone itself: The antigen is unknown.

From germline, CDR1 is SGHVS and CDR2 FNYEAQ. The CDR3 runs to 18 residues. V dropped 7 bases and J dropped 8; count of bases not matched to a gene: 22. Investigators merged groups given second doses at roughly 4 or roughly 12 weeks. The assay was immunoSEQ multiplex PCR, and TCRdb's table has in-frame clones only and misses some. The sample has over 100,000 clones, roughly 91% seen once; the top ten hold under 1.2%. The sequenced sample was peripheral blood, obtained 28 days after the second AZD1222 dose. The TCR sequence derives from an adult who received the AZD1222 COVID-19 vaccine. J is TRBJ1-4 and V is TRBV7-6; 7 bases agree with TRBD1. In DNA, the CDR3 is TGTGCCAGCATCGAATCCCGGGGACAGTCGGCCTTGAGGGAAAAACTGTTTTTT. Protein: CASIESRGQSALREKLFF.